A single sample is the source of the 17 T cell receptor beta chains below, sequenced in a study of cytomegalovirus exposure and HLA in healthy donors. This PCR relied on a set of 60 Vbeta primers and 13 Jbeta primers. Assay used: immunoSEQ multiplex PCR; TCRdb lists only in-frame clones, some missing. The sample has around 190,000 clones, 70% to 90% seen once. Material for sequencing was PBMCs. The source of these receptors is a woman in her 30s in good health and CMV-seronegative.

This clone was seen a few times. The V call is TRBV6-1, the J call TRBJ2-7; TRBD2 aligns across 8 bases. Germline lookup yields CDR1 MNHNS and CDR2 SASEGT. CDR3 size: 13 residues. J lost 4 bases, V lost 8 bases, and 7 bases had no gene match. The CDR3 nucleotides are TGTGCCAGCTCCGGGACTAGTGGGTACGAGCAGTACTTC. This gives the protein CASSGTSGYEQYF.

The J gene is TRBJ2-3, the V gene TRBV5-1, with 16 bases fitting TRBD2. V lost 4 bases and J lost 4; bases outside the gene matches: 12. In germline, CDR1 is SGHRS, CDR2 YFSETQ. The CDR3 extends over 19 amino acids. As DNA, the CDR3 is TGCGCCAGCAGCCGCGGGACTAGCGGGAGGGCCCTCGGTGCAGATACGCAGTATTTT. As protein: CASSRGTSGRALGADTQYF.

This sequence joins TRBV28 and TRBJ1-5; TRBD1 aligns across 7 bases. Per the germline V gene, CDR1 is MDHEN and CDR2 is SYDVKM. The V segment lost 6 bases and the J segment 2 bases; nucleotides outside the gene matches: 10. This CDR3 contains 16 residues. CDR3 bases: TGTGCCAGCAGCGAACAGGGGCTTGTCGGCAATCAGCCCCAGCATTTT. It encodes CASSEQGLVGNQPQHF.

The genes are TRBV5-4 and TRBJ2-1; 11 positions match TRBD1. In germline, CDR1 is SGHNT, CDR2 YYREEE (reference sequence). The junction had 7 bases not matched to a gene; V was cut back by 4 bases and J by 7 bases. The CDR3 contains 15 residues. The CDR3 DNA follows: TGTGCCAGCAGCATCGGGACAGGGGGTTGGAATGAGCAGTTCTTC. This codes for CASSIGTGGWNEQFF.

The V gene is TRBV20-1, the J gene TRBJ2-7; unclear D gene. Germline-derived CDR1 and CDR2 are DFQATT and SNEGSKA (reference sequence). The ends were cut back, 2 bases at V and 3 bases at J, with 5 bases in the middle. This CDR3 has 11 amino acids. The CDR3, as DNA: TGCAGTGCTAGAAAGAGCTACGAGCAGTACTTC. Translation: CSARKSYEQYF.

V gene TRBV10-1 combines with J gene TRBJ2-3; 11 bases agree with TRBD2. J lost 5 bases, V lost 0 bases, and 7 bases had no gene match. CDR1 WNHNN and CDR2 SYGVQD come from the germline V gene (reference sequence). The CDR3 runs to 17 residues. CDR3 in amino acids: CASSESTSGTGGDTQYF. Written as DNA, the CDR3 is TGCGCCAGCAGTGAGTCGACTAGCGGGACAGGAGGAGATACGCAGTATTTT.

The chain is built from TRBV19 and TRBJ1-2; D is perhaps TRBD1 (6 bases). Trimming shortened V by 1 base and J by 4 bases, and 13 bases separated the two germline ends. The germline V gene has CDR1 LNHDA and CDR2 SQIVND (reference sequence). This CDR3 has 15 residues. The CDR3 nucleotides read TGTGCCAGTAGTATAGGCTGGGGACAAGGCTATGGCTACACCTTC. This codes for CASSIGWGQGYGYTF.

The gene calls are TRBV4-1 and TRBJ2-2, with a weak D call TRBD2 (6 bases). Germline V gene lookup returns CDR1 MGHRA and CDR2 YSYEKL. V was clipped by 4 bases and J by 7 bases, with 16 bases between them. The CDR3 runs 15 residues. The CDR3 loop is CASSPRPGVIGELFF. Written as DNA, the CDR3 is TGCGCCAGCAGCCCCCGTCCGGGGGTAATCGGGGAGCTGTTTTTT.

The chain has TRBV4-2 and TRBJ2-1; maybe TRBD2 (5 bases). V was trimmed by 3 bases and J by 6 bases, leaving 15 bases between them. This CDR3 has 15 residues. Germline CDR1 LGHNA, CDR2 YNFKEQ. The CDR3 nucleotides are TGTGCCAGCAGCCAGCCAGAAGGTAGCGTCAATGAGCAGTTCTTC. It yields the protein CASSQPEGSVNEQFF.

This chain links TRBV11-2 with TRBJ2-7; TRBD2 matches 11 bases. Germline V gene lookup returns CDR1 SGHAT and CDR2 FQNNGV. Trimming removed 5 bases from V and 3 bases from J; junction bases left unmatched: 6. CDR3 length equals 15 residues. CDR3 bases: TGTGCCAGCAGCACCGGGACTAGCGGATTCTACGAGCAGTACTTC. This sequence encodes CASSTGTSGFYEQYF. The entire variable domain, with the rest obtained from reference TRBV11-2 and TRBJ2-7, is as follows: EAGVAQSPRYKIIEKRQSVAFWCNPISGHATLYWYQQILGQGPKLLIQFQNNGVVDDSQLPKDRFSAERLKGVDSTLKIQPAKLEDSAVYLCASSTGTSGFYEQYFGPGTRLTVT.

The chain recombines TRBV11-2 with TRBJ2-7; D possibly corresponds to TRBD1 (7 bases). The CDR3 length is 15 residues. Germline assignment: CDR1 SGHAT and CDR2 FQNNGV. Trimming took 1 base from V and 3 from J, leaving 13 bases between them. In nucleotides, the CDR3 is TGTGCCAGCAGCTTAGGCACCAGGGGGGACTACGAGCAGTACTTC. Protein product: CASSLGTRGDYEQYF.

This clone was detected a few times. The chain has TRBV7-9 and TRBJ2-5; possibly TRBD1 for D (6 bases). The closer fit of TRBJ2-7 to the DNA end suggests the J call may be wrong. The CDR3 is 14 amino acids. Germline V gene lookup returns CDR1 SEHNR and CDR2 FQNEAQ (reference sequence). CDR3 amino acids: CASSQDRRNYEQYF. The CDR3 region has the DNA TGTGCCAGCAGCCAGGACAGACGGAACTACGAGCAGTACTTC.

The chain has TRBV11-2 and TRBJ2-7; TRBD1 agrees at 10 bases. V shed 2 bases, J shed 4 bases, and the junction held 2 bases outside the gene matches. CDR3 length equals 14 residues. Germline V lookup: CDR1 SGHAT, CDR2 FQNNGV. CDR3 protein: CASSLLGQGYEQYF. CDR3 nucleotides: TGTGCCAGCAGCTTATTGGGACAGGGGTACGAGCAGTACTTC.

V is TRBV27 and J is TRBJ2-7; weak D call: TRBD2 (7 bases). The CDR3 sequence is 13 residues long. V lost 10 bases and J 5 bases, leaving 18 bases between the germline ends. The germline CDR1 and CDR2 sequences are MNHEY and SMNVEV (reference sequence). CDR3 amino acids: CATAGAGVHEQYF. CDR3 sequence (DNA): TGTGCCACCGCGGGGGCAGGGGTCCACGAGCAGTACTTC.

The CDR3 region is CASTGISLADRAGELFF. Here the CDR3 DNA reads TGTGCCAGCACCGGAATTAGCCTAGCAGATCGGGCCGGGGAGCTGTTTTTT. The rearrangement joins TRBV2 to TRBJ2-2; D might be TRBD2 (5 bases). This CDR3 has 17 amino acids. V was shortened by 7 bases and J by 6 bases, with 24 bases between the two germline ends. The germline gives CDR1 SNHLY, CDR2 FYNNEI. The full variable domain, rest sourced from reference TRBV2 and TRBJ2-2, is EPEVTQTPSHQVTQMGQEVILRCVPISNHLYFYWYRQILGQKVEFLVSFYNNEISEKSEIFDDQFSVERPDGSNFTLKIRSTKLEDSAMYFCASTGISLADRAGELFFGEGSRLTVL.

In its sample, this clone was seen once. The chain links TRBV21-1 to TRBJ2-7; the table's D call TRBD2 went unverified against the DNA. TRBV21-1 is shown as a pseudogene. The CDR3 length is 20 residues. The CDR3 region is CASSKRNGLAGKDRPYEQYF. CDR3 DNA sequence: TGTGCCAGCAGCAAAAGGAATGGACTAGCGGGAAAAGACCGACCTTACGAGCAGTACTTC.

The V call is TRBV6-6, the J call TRBJ2-5; tentatively, D is TRBD1 (6 bases). CDR1 and CDR2 (germline): MNHNY, SVGAGI (reference sequence). V was cut by 2 bases and J by 4 bases, with 11 bases left in between. This CDR3 is built from 14 residues. The CDR3: CASSYTTGLETQYF. The CDR3 bases are TGTGCCAGCAGTTACACGACAGGTTTAGAGACCCAGTACTTC.